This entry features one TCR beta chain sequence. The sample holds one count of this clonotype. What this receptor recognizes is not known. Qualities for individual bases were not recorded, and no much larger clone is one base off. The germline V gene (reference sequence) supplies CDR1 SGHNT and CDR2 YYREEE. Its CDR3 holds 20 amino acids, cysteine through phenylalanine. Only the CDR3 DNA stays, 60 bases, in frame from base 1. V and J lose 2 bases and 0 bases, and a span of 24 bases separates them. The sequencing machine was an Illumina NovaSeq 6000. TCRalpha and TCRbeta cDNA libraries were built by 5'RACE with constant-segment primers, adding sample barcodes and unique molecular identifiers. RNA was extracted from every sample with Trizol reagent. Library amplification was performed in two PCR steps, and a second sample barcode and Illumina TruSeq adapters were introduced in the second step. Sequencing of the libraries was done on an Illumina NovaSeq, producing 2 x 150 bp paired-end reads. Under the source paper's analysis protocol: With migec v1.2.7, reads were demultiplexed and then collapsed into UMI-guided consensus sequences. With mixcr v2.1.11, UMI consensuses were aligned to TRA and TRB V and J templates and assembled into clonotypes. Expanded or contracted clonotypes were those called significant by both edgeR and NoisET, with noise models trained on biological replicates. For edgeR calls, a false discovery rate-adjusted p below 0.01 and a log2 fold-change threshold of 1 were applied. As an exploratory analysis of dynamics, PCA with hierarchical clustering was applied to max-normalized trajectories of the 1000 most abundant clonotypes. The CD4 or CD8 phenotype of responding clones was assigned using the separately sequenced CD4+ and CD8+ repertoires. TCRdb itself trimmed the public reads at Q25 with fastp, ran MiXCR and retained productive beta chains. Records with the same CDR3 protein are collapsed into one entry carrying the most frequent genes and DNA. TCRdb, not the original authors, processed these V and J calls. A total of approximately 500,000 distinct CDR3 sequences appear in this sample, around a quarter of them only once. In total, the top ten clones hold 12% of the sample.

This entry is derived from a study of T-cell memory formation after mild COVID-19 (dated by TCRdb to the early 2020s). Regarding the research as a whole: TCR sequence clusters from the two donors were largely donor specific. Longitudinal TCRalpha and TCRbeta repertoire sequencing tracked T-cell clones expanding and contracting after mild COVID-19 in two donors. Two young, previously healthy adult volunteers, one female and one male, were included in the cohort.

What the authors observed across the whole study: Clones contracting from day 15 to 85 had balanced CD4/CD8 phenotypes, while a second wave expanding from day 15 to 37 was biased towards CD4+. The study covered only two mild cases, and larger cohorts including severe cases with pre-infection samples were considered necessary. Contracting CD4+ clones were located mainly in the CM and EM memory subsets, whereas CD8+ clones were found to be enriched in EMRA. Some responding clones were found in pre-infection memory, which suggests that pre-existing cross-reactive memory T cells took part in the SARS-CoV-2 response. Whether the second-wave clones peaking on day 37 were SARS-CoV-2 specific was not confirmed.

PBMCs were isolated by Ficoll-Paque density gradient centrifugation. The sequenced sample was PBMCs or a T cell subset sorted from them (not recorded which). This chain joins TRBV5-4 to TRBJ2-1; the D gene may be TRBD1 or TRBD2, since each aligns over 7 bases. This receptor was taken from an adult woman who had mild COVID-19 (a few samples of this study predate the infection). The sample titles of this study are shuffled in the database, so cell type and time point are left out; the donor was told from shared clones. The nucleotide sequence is TGTGCCAGCAGCTTACCCGGGACAGCGGGGCGGAGGAGCTCCTACAATGAGCAGTTCTTC. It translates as CASSLPGTAGRRSSYNEQFF.